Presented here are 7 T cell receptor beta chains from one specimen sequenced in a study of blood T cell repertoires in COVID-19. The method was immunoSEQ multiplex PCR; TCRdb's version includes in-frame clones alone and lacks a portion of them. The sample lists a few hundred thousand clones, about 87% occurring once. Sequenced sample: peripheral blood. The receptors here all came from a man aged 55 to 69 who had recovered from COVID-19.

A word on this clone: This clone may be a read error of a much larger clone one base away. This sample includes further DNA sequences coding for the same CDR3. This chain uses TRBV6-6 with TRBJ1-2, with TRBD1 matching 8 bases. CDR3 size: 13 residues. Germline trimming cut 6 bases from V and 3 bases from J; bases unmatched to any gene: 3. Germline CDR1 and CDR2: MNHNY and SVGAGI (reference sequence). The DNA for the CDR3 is TGTGCCAGCAGCCCGACAGGGGACTATGGCTACACCTTC. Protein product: CASSPTGDYGYTF.

The CDR3 loop is CASSSIAGGPGDTQYF. The CDR3 coding sequence is TGTGCCAGCAGTTCCATAGCGGGGGGGCCGGGAGATACGCAGTATTTT. The gene calls are TRBV28 and TRBJ2-3; 11 nucleotides line up with TRBD2. V shed 4 bases and J 5 bases; nucleotides not matched to a gene: 8. The CDR3 is made up of 16 amino acids. Germline CDR1 is MDHEN and CDR2 is SYDVKM.

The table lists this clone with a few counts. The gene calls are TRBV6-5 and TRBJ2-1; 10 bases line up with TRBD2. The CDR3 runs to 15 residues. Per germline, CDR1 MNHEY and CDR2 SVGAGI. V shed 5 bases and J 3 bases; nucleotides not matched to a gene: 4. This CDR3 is CASSRSGGHYNEQFF. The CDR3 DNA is TGTGCCAGCAGTCGTAGCGGGGGGCACTACAATGAGCAGTTCTTC.

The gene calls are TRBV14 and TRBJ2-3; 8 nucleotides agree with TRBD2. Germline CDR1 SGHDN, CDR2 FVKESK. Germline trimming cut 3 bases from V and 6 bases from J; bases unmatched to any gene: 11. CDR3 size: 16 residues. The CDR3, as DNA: TGTGCCAGCAGCCACCCCCGGACTAGCAGGAGGGATACGCAGTATTTT. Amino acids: CASSHPRTSRRDTQYF.

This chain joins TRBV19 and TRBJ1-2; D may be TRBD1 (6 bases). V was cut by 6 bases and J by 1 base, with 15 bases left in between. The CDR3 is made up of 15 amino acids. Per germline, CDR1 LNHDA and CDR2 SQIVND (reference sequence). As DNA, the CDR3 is TGTGCCAGTAGCTCTCCAGGGGCCGGTAACTATGGCTACACCTTC. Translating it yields CASSSPGAGNYGYTF.

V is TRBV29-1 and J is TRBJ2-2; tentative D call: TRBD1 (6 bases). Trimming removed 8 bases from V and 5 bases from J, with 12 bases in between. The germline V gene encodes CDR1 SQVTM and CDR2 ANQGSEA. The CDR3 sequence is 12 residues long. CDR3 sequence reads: CSTWQGTGELFF. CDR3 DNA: TGCAGCACATGGCAGGGGACCGGGGAGCTGTTTTTT.

CDR3 region: CASSNEVGTIVYNEQFF. In DNA form, the CDR3 reads TGTGCCAGTAGTAACGAGGTTGGGACAATTGTCTACAATGAGCAGTTCTTC. The V gene is TRBV19, the J gene TRBJ2-1, with a weak D call TRBD1 (6 bases). Germline V lookup: CDR1 LNHDA, CDR2 SQIVND (reference sequence). Deletions cut 4 bases from V and 3 bases from J, with 19 bases between. The CDR3 is 17 amino acids. The full variable domain, in which reference TRBV19 and TRBJ2-1 provide the parts outside the CDR3, is DGGITQSPKYLFRKEGQNVTLSCEQNLNHDAMYWYRQDPGQGLRLIYYSQIVNDFQKGDIAEGYSVSREKKESFPLTVTSAQKNPTAFYLCASSNEVGTIVYNEQFFGPGTRLTVL.